These 4 T cell receptor beta chains were sequenced from one sample in a study of blood T cells in healthy people across ages. A second PCR of 7 to 11 cycles used a sample-barcoded 5' primer and a J-beta primer mix. TCRdb re-derived calls from the 5' RACE reads in MiXCR, one entry per CDR3 protein. The repertoire holds some 700,000 distinct CDR3 sequences, with 40% to 45% as singletons. The sequenced sample was blood. These receptors were obtained from a woman aged 60-75 years in good health.

This clonotype was counted between two and nine times. The chain combines TRBV7-9 with TRBJ1-1; perhaps TRBD1 as D (5 bases). CDR3 length equals 14 residues. V was trimmed by 5 bases and J by 4 bases, leaving 14 bases between them. In germline, CDR1 is SEHNR, CDR2 FQNEAQ (reference sequence). The CDR3 is CASSEKTDRTEAFF. DNA of the CDR3: TGTGCCAGCAGCGAAAAGACAGACCGCACTGAAGCTTTCTTT. Drawing the rest from reference TRBV7-9 and TRBJ1-1, the complete variable domain is DTGVSQNPRHKITKRGQNVTFRCDPISEHNRLYWYRQTLGQGPEFLTYFQNEAQLEKSRLLSDRFSAERPKGSFSTLEIQRTEQGDSAMYLCASSEKTDRTEAFFGQGTRLTVV.

The chain couples TRBV3-1 to TRBJ2-5; tentative D call: TRBD2 (5 bases). Trimming cost V 6 bases and J 6 bases, with 20 bases left between them. The CDR3 has 15 residues. The germline CDR1 and CDR2 sequences are LGHDT and YNNKEL (reference sequence). The CDR3 reads CASSRLDGMRQTQYF. The CDR3 DNA reads as TGTGCCAGCAGTCGCCTGGACGGGATGCGACAGACCCAGTACTTC.

This clonotype was detected only once. Just one base apart from a much larger clone, this may be a read error. The rearrangement uses TRBV12-3 or TRBV12-4 and TRBJ1-2; TRBD1 aligns across 7 bases. CDR3 length: 13 amino acids. CDR3 DNA sequence: TGTGCCAGCAGTACAGGGGATAACTATGGCTACAACTTC. This translates into CASSTGDNYGYNF.

The chain is built from TRBV4-2 and TRBJ1-2; D possibly corresponds to TRBD1 (6 bases). The V end lost 4 bases, the J end lost 3 bases, and 18 bases lay between the germline ends. Germline V CDR1 and CDR2: LGHNA, YNFKEQ. The CDR3 length is 16 residues. The CDR3 DNA is TGTGCCAGCAGCCCGGCCGCAAGACAGGAGCACTATGGCTACACCTTC. It encodes CASSPAARQEHYGYTF.